Included here is one TCR beta chain sequence, with context. The sample comes from a study of blood T cell repertoires in COVID-19. CDR3 length equals 11 residues. The germline CDR1 and CDR2 sequences are MDHEN and SYDVKM. V shed 6 bases and J shed 7 bases, with 6 bases lying between them. The data were produced by immunoSEQ multiplex PCR, yet TCRdb's version contains in-frame clones alone and is incomplete. The data show approximately 120,000 clones, with 75% to 85% seen just once and 3.8% held by the top ten. Sequenced material: peripheral blood. The chain combines TRBV28 with TRBJ1-4; D possibly corresponds to TRBD1 (6 bases). The sequence was collected from a woman in her 50s with acute or convalescent COVID-19. CDR3 nucleotides: TGTGCCAGCAGACAGGGTGAAAAACTGTTTTTT. Translated, it gives CASRQGEKLFF. Full variable domain (missing parts from reference TRBV28 and TRBJ1-4): DVKVTQSSRYLVKRTGEKVFLECVQDMDHENMFWYRQDPGLGLRLIYFSYDVKMKEKGDIPEGYSVSREKKERFSLILESASTNQTSMYLCASRQGEKLFFGSGTQLSVL.